This T cell receptor (beta chain) was recorded in a study of shared clonotypes between healthy human individuals. Sequencing used immunoSEQ multiplex PCR; TCRdb keeps in-frame clones, though not all of them. The sample includes about 1,900,000 clones, about 94% of them seen just once. The naive CD8 fraction comprised CD45RO-negative cells positively selected for CCR7 and excluded terminally differentiated effector memory CD45RA+ cells. The CDR3 runs 16 residues. Germline CDR1 and CDR2: LGHNA and YSLEER. Trimming removed 1 base from V and 0 bases from J, with 12 bases in between. The clonotype originates from a man between 18 and 35 years old in good health. The gene calls are TRBV4-3 and TRBJ1-2; D is undetermined. The sample taken for sequencing was naive CD8+ T cells sorted from blood. CDR3 sequence: CASSQGSWDSNYGYTF. The CDR3 DNA sequence: TGCGCCAGCAGCCAAGGTTCGTGGGATTCTAACTATGGCTACACCTTC.